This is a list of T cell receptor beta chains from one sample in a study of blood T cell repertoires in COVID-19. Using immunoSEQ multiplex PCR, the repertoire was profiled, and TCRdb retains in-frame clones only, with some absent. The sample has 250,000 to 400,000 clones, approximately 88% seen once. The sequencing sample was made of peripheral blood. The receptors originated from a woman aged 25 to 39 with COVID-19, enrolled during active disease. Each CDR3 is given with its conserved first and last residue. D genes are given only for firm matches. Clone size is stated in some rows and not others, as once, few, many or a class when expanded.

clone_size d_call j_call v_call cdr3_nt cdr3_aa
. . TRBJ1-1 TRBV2 TGTGCCAGCAGTCCGGTGAACACTGAAGCTTTCTTT CASSPVNTEAFF
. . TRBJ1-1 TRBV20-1 TGCAGTGCTAGGTCGGTTACTGAAGCTTTCTTT CSARSVTEAFF
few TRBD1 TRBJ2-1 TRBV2 TGTGCCAGCAGGGCACTTGGGGGCGAGGGGACAGGGGAAGATGAGCAGTTCTTC CASRALGGEGTGEDEQFF
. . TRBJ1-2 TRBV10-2 TGCGCCAGCACGGGAGCCTCCCCTAACTATGGCTACACCTTC CASTGASPNYGYTF
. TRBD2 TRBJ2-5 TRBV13 TGTGCCAGCAGCTTAGAACGTCTAGCGGGGGGGTGGATGAAGACCCAGTACTTC CASSLERLAGGWMKTQYF
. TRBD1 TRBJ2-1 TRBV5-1 TGCGCCAGCAGCTTCCAGGGGGATGAGCAGTTCTTC CASSFQGDEQFF
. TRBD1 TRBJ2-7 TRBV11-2 TGTGCCAGCAGCACACGTTTACAGGGGGGCTACGAGCAGTACTTC CASSTRLQGGYEQYF
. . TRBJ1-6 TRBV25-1 TGTGCCAGCAGTGAGTCAGGACAGCCAAATTCACCCCTCCACTTT CASSESGQPNSPLHF
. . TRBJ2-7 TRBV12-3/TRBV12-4 TGTGCCAGCAGTTCACAGGGTGGCGAGCAGTACTTC CASSSQGGEQYF
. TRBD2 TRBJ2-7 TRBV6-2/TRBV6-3 TGTGCCAGCAGTGGCGGGGGTAGCAACGAGCAGTACTTC CASSGGGSNEQYF
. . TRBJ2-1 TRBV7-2 TGTGCCAGCAGCTTTTGGGGCCAGGAGCAGAATGAGCAGTTCTTC CASSFWGQEQNEQFF
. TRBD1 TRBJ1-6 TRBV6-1 TGTGCCAGCAGTGAAGCCATGAAATCTACAGGGGTCGGGAATTCACCCCTCCACTTT CASSEAMKSTGVGNSPLHF
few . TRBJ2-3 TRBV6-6 TGTGCCAGCAGTTACACTGGGCCCACAGATACGCAGTATTTT CASSYTGPTDTQYF
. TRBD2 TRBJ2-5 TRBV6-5 TGTGCCAGCAGTTACTCCACGGGACTAGTGAAAGAGACCCAGTACTTC CASSYSTGLVKETQYF
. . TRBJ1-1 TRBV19 TGTGCCAGTAGTATAGTAGGGGTGAACACTGAAGCTTTCTTT CASSIVGVNTEAFF
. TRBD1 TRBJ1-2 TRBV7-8 TGTGCCAGCAGCGGACAGGGGACCTTTAACTATGGCTACACCTTC CASSGQGTFNYGYTF
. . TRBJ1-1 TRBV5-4 TGTGCCAGCAGCTCAGGAGGCAGCAGGACTGAAGCTTTCTTT CASSSGGSRTEAFF